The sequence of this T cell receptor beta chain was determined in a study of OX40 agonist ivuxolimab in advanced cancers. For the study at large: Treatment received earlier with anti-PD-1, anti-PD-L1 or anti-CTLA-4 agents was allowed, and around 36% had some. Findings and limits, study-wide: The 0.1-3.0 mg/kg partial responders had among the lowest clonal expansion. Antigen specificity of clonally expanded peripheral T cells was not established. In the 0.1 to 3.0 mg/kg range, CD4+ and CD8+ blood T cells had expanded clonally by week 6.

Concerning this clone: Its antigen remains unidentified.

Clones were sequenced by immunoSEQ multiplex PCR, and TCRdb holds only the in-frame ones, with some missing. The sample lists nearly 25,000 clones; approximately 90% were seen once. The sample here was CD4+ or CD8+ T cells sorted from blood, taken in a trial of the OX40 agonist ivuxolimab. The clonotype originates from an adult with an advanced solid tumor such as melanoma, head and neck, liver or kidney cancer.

The CDR3 DNA follows: TGTGCCAGCCCTCGCGGGGACTACAATGAGCAGTTCTTC. This gives the protein CASPRGDYNEQFF. V and J are TRBV9 and TRBJ2-1, with D tentatively TRBD2 (6 bases). Germline V CDR1 and CDR2: SGDLS, YYNGEE. V lost 7 bases, J lost 3 bases, and 11 bases lay in between. The CDR3 is made up of 13 amino acids.